This TCR beta chain was obtained from a study of beta chain features in type 1 diabetes. The V and J ends lost 5 bases and 4 bases, in that order; junction bases with no gene match: 6. The CDR3 runs 16 residues. In germline, CDR1 is SGHNT, CDR2 YENEEA. Every participating donor gave one draw, a heparinised blood sample averaging around 100 mL. cDNA synthesis used the whole RNA isolate, giving expressed TCRB sequences. Naive, central memory and regulatory T cell samples came to a mean of roughly 4 million reads. This table comes from immunoSEQ multiplex PCR, and its TCRdb copy is limited to in-frame clones, with some not included. This repertoire shows around 340,000 clones, roughly 8% found once; its top ten account for 0.44%.

Input material: central memory CD4+ T cells from blood. This chain joins TRBV11-3 and TRBJ2-2, with 11 positions matching TRBD2. This sequence was found in a woman aged 18-35 years in good health. In DNA, the CDR3 is TGTGCCAGCAGCCCTCGACTAGCGGGAAGCACCGGGGAGCTGTTTTTT. It encodes CASSPRLAGSTGELFF. The variable domain in full, with the rest retrieved from reference TRBV11-3 and TRBJ2-2, is EAGVVQSPRYKIIEKKQPVAFWCNPISGHNTLYWYLQNLGQGPELLIRYENEEAVDDSQLPKDRFSAERLKGVDSTLKIQPAELGDSAVYLCASSPRLAGSTGELFFGEGSRLTVL.